This is a list of T cell receptor beta chains from one sample in a study of patients and donors after allogeneic stem cell transplantation. Using its own MiXCR run on the RT-PCR reads, TCRdb lists one record per CDR3 protein. The sample yields over 400,000 distinct CDR3 sequences, around 15% seen once. What was sequenced was blood, either unsorted or a sorted T cell fraction (not recorded which). These receptors originate from a human donor who was either an allogeneic HSCT recipient or a stem cell or donor lymphocyte infusion donor (not recorded which). It is not recorded whose cells these are; they may come from a transplant donor. The conserved cysteine and the conserved F or W are not part of the CDR3 here. D genes are given only for firm matches.

j_call | v_call | d_call | cdr3_aa
TRBJ1-3 | TRBV6-1 | TRBD1 | ASSRGVWPQQGAGNTIY
TRBJ2-2 | TRBV11-1 | NA | ASPSVGTPGSCF
TRBJ1-5 | TRBV7-8 | TRBD1 | ASSIRRQGHQPQH
TRBJ1-4 | TRBV4-1 | NA | ASSQAYEKLF
TRBJ2-7 | TRBV27 | TRBD1 | ASSRGPPSYEQY
TRBJ1-2 | TRBV7-3 | NA | ASSLTPTDIRGYT
TRBJ1-1 | TRBV6-1 | TRBD1 | ASSAHGTGGEAF
TRBJ1-2 | TRBV5-1 | TRBD1 | ASSPQGQGINYGYT
TRBJ2-1 | TRBV18 | NA | ASSPLQGKIYNEQF
TRBJ1-4 | TRBV28 | NA | ASTPGPSNEKLF
TRBJ1-6 | TRBV12-3/TRBV12-4 | NA | ASSLTGNNSPLH
TRBJ1-2 | TRBV4-2 | TRBD1 | ASSQVDRGNYGYT
TRBJ1-1 | TRBV21-1 | NA | ASSKAGGAEENTEAF
TRBJ2-1 | TRBV2 | NA | ASSDGLKPYNEQF
TRBJ1-1 | TRBV28 | NA | ASRRGYSEAF
TRBJ2-3 | TRBV10-3 | NA | AITTGPSDTQY
TRBJ1-1 | TRBV5-1 | NA | ASSRSNTEAF